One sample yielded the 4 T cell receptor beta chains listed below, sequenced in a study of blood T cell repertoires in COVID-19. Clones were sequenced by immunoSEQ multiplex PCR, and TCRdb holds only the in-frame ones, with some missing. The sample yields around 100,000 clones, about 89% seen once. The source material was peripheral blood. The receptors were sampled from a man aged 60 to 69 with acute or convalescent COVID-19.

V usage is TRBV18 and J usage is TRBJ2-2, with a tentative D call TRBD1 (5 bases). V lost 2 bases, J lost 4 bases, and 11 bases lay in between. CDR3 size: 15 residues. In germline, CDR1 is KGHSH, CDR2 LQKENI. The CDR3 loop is CASSPLARATGELFF. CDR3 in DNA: TGTGCCAGCTCACCATTAGCCAGGGCCACCGGGGAGCTGTTTTTT.

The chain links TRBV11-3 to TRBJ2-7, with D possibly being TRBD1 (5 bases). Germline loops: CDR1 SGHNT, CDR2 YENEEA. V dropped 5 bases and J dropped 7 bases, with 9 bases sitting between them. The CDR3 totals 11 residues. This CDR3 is CASSPDSEQYV. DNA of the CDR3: TGTGCCAGCAGCCCCGACAGTGAGCAGTACGTC.

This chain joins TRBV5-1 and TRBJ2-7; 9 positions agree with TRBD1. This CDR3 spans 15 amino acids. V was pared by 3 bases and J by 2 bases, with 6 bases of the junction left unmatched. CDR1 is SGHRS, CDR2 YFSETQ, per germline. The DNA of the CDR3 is TGCGCCAGCAGCTCACAGGGGGCCATAACCTACGAGCAGTACTTC. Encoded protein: CASSSQGAITYEQYF.

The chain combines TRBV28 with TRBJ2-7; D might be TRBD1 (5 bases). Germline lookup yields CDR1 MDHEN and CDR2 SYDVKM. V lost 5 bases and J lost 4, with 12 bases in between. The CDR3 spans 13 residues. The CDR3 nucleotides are TGTGCCAGCAGTCCTTTGGACAATTACGAGCAGTACGTC. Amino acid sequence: CASSPLDNYEQYV.